One sample yielded the 30 T cell receptor beta chains listed below, sequenced in a study of blood T cell repertoires in COVID-19. Repertoires were generated with immunoSEQ multiplex PCR, while TCRdb's copy carries only in-frame clones and drops some. The sample has roughly 70,000 clones, approximately 90% seen once; the top ten hold 4.5% to 6%. Sequencing was done on a sample of peripheral blood. These receptors came from a woman aged 55-69 years with active COVID-19.

This sequence joins TRBV19 and TRBJ2-7; the match to TRBD2 covers 14 bases. J lost 6 bases, V lost 6 bases, and 4 bases had no gene match. The germline gives CDR1 LNHDA, CDR2 SQIVND (reference sequence). This CDR3 is built from 14 residues. CDR3: CASSVGLAGAEQYF. CDR3 bases: TGTGCCAGTAGCGTGGGACTAGCGGGAGCCGAGCAGTACTTC.

This clone was detected only a few times. This chain connects TRBV11-2 to TRBJ2-3; 7 bases fit TRBD2. Per the germline V gene, CDR1 is SGHAT and CDR2 is FQNNGV. The ends lost 3 bases at V and 6 bases at J; junction bases unmatched: 6. CDR3 size: 14 residues. The CDR3 reads CASSFGPAGDTQYF. CDR3 bases: TGTGCCAGCAGCTTCGGCCCAGCGGGGGATACGCAGTATTTT.

This chain connects TRBV7-9 to TRBJ2-3; D is possibly TRBD2 (6 bases). Germline V CDR1 and CDR2: SEHNR, FQNEAQ (reference sequence). The V gene lost 7 bases and the J gene lost 2 bases, with 10 bases spanning the gap. CDR3 length equals 13 residues. The chain's CDR3 is CASNRDSTDTQYF. In DNA, the CDR3 is TGTGCCAGCAATCGGGACTCCACAGATACGCAGTATTTT.

J is TRBJ2-6 and V is TRBV4-1; D is undetermined. V was shortened by 2 bases and J by 0 bases, with 14 bases between the two germline ends. CDR1 MGHRA and CDR2 YSYEKL come from the germline V gene. CDR3 length equals 18 residues. As DNA, the CDR3 is TGCGCCAGCAGCCAACTTGCGCAAAGCGTCTCTGGGGCCAACGTCCTGACTTTC. This gives the protein CASSQLAQSVSGANVLTF.

The V call is TRBV14, the J call TRBJ2-7, with 7 positions matching TRBD1. There are 12 residues in the CDR3. Germline V gives CDR1 SGHDN, CDR2 FVKESK. With 4 bases clipped from V and 3 bases from J, the junction kept 0 bases outside the gene matches. CDR3 protein: CASSRQGYEQYF. In nucleotides, the CDR3 is TGTGCCAGCAGCCGACAGGGCTACGAGCAGTACTTC.

The rearrangement links TRBV12-3 or TRBV12-4 to TRBJ2-5; D gene uncertain. This CDR3 comprises 11 residues. V dropped 6 bases and J dropped 7 bases, with 9 bases sitting between them. The CDR3 loop reads CASSSARTQYF. For the CDR3, the DNA is TGTGCCAGCAGCTCTGCGCGGACCCAGTACTTC.

V gene TRBV3-1 (or the pseudogene TRBV3-2) combines with J gene TRBJ1-6; 10 bases fit TRBD1. Germline V gene data show CDR1 as LGHDT and CDR2 as YNNKEL (reference sequence). V gave up 4 bases and J gave up 7 bases; unmatched junction bases: 4. The CDR3 consists of 15 residues. In DNA form, the CDR3 reads TGTGCCAGCAGCCTTCGACAGGGGGCCAATTCACCCCTCCACTTT. It translates to CASSLRQGANSPLHF.

CDR3 residues: CASNRAGENTGELFF. As DNA, the CDR3 is TGTGCCAGCAACCGAGCGGGGGAGAACACCGGGGAGCTGTTTTTT. The chain employs TRBV5-4 and TRBJ2-2, with 8 bases that match TRBD2. Germline lookup yields CDR1 SGHNT and CDR2 YYREEE (reference sequence). The CDR3 totals 15 residues. V shed 6 bases and J 1 base; nucleotides not matched to a gene: 5.

The rearrangement joins TRBV18 to TRBJ1-1, with unresolved D. The CDR3 runs 14 residues. CDR1 and CDR2 from the germline V gene are KGHSH and LQKENI. V lost 1 base and J 1 base, leaving 7 bases between the germline ends. The CDR3 region is CASSPQYGNTEAFF. CDR3 in DNA: TGTGCCAGCTCACCACAGTACGGGAACACTGAAGCTTTCTTT.

The genes are TRBV12-3 or TRBV12-4 and TRBJ2-3; D may be TRBD2 (5 bases). Trimming left V 10 bases short and J 0 bases short, with 8 bases between. This CDR3 has 12 residues. DNA for the CDR3: TGTGCCAACGAGGGAAGCACAGATACGCAGTATTTT. Amino acid sequence: CANEGSTDTQYF.

This chain links TRBV6-5 with TRBJ2-4, with a weak D call TRBD2 (6 bases). This CDR3 region has 14 residues. The germline gives CDR1 MNHEY, CDR2 SVGAGI. The V gene lost 3 bases and the J gene lost 6 bases, with 12 bases spanning the gap. CDR3 sequence reads: CASSYAWGGNIQYF. The CDR3 coding sequence is TGTGCCAGCAGTTATGCATGGGGAGGAAACATTCAGTACTTC.

This chain links TRBV28 with TRBJ1-2; 9 positions agree with TRBD1. Trimming at V came to 4 bases and at J to 2 bases, leaving 14 bases not matched to a gene. There are 18 residues in the CDR3. Germline lookup yields CDR1 MDHEN and CDR2 SYDVKM. The DNA for the CDR3 is TGTGCCAGCAGTTCCATGTTCGGACAGGGGTCGGTAAACTATGGCTACACCTTC. Translating gives CASSSMFGQGSVNYGYTF.

V is TRBV12-2 and J is TRBJ2-1; the tabulated D call, TRBD2, remains unverified against the DNA. TRBV12-2 is shown as a pseudogene. The CDR3 sequence is 17 residues long. The CDR3 sequence is CASRLDRTSGSYNEQFF. The CDR3 DNA reads as TGTGCAAGTCGCTTAGACCGGACTAGCGGCTCCTACAATGAGCAGTTCTTC.

V gene TRBV9 combines with J gene TRBJ2-3; TRBD1 agrees at 8 bases. There are 14 residues in the CDR3. After removal of 8 bases from V and 3 bases from J, the junction contained 8 bases not matched to a gene. Germline V lookup: CDR1 SGDLS, CDR2 YYNGEE. The CDR3 bases are TGTGCCAGTAATACAGGGGGAAGGACAGATACGCAGTATTTT. It encodes CASNTGGRTDTQYF.

V is TRBV19 and J is TRBJ1-1; D is unclear. Trimming pared 5 bases from V and 4 bases from J, leaving 14 bases between. The germline gives CDR1 LNHDA, CDR2 SQIVND (reference sequence). The CDR3 extends over 14 amino acids. The CDR3, as DNA: TGTGCCAGTAGTTCTTGGGCGGGTGTCACTGAAGCTTTCTTT. It yields the protein CASSSWAGVTEAFF.

This chain joins TRBV3-1 (or the pseudogene TRBV3-2) and TRBJ2-5, with D maybe TRBD2 (6 bases). V lost 5 bases and J lost 5, with 15 bases in between. The CDR3 is 14 amino acids. Germline CDR1 reads LGHDT; CDR2 reads YNNKEL (reference sequence). The CDR3 nucleotides are TGTGCCAGCAGCATCGGAGCGGGCGTGGAGACCCAGTACTTC. Its protein product is CASSIGAGVETQYF.

This clone was found a few times. The rearrangement joins TRBV28 to TRBJ2-2; the D gene is possibly TRBD1 (6 bases). Germline lookup yields CDR1 MDHEN and CDR2 SYDVKM. Trimming stripped 5 bases from V and 7 bases from J, with 20 bases between. The CDR3 is 16 residues long. Here the CDR3 reads CASSPRYSGGLGELFF. The CDR3 DNA reads TGTGCCAGCAGTCCACGATATTCTGGGGGCCTCGGGGAGCTGTTTTTT.

This clone has a count of ten or more. The gene calls are TRBV12-3 or TRBV12-4 and TRBJ2-2; weak D call: TRBD1 (5 bases). CDR3 length equals 13 residues. Trimming removed 3 bases from V and 6 bases from J, with 8 bases in between. The CDR3 DNA is TGTGCCAGCAGTTTTCAGGGTCCCGGGGAGCTGTTTTTT. Protein sequence: CASSFQGPGELFF.

This rearrangement joins TRBV11-2 to TRBJ2-5, with 16 bases aligning to TRBD2. This CDR3 has 16 amino acids. Trimming removed 5 bases from V and 5 bases from J; junction bases left unmatched: 5. Germline V gives CDR1 SGHAT, CDR2 FQNNGV. CDR3 sequence reads: CASSRGTSGRGETQYF. DNA of the CDR3: TGTGCCAGCAGCCGAGGGACTAGCGGGAGGGGGGAGACCCAGTACTTC.

This chain joins TRBV27 and TRBJ2-1; possible D gene TRBD1, 5 bases. The CDR3 covers 11 residues. Germline V CDR1 and CDR2: MNHEY, SMNVEV (reference sequence). Trimming took 2 bases from V and 12 from J, leaving 8 bases between them. The CDR3 reads CASSLPGLQFF. Here the CDR3 DNA reads TGTGCCAGCAGTTTACCAGGGTTGCAGTTCTTC.

The chain couples TRBV28 to TRBJ2-5, with TRBD2 as a possible D gene (5 bases). The V end was cut by 8 bases, the J end by 6 bases, with 13 bases between. Germline lookup yields CDR1 MDHEN and CDR2 SYDVKM. The CDR3 is 12 amino acids. The CDR3: CASGGLRKTQYF. The CDR3 DNA reads as TGTGCCAGCGGAGGACTGAGAAAGACCCAGTACTTC.

The chain has TRBV28 and TRBJ2-1; tentative D call: TRBD2 (6 bases). The CDR3 has 16 residues. In germline, CDR1 is MDHEN, CDR2 SYDVKM. Trimming removed 6 bases at V and 9 bases at J, with 24 bases between. The CDR3 nucleotides read TGTGCCAGCAGCCCCGCCCGGGACTGGGGCTCTGGTGAGCAGTTCTTC. The encoded protein is CASSPARDWGSGEQFF.

V is TRBV2 and J is TRBJ2-1; 11 bases line up with TRBD2. The germline CDR1 and CDR2 sequences are SNHLY and FYNNEI. The V segment lost 6 bases and the J segment 9 bases; nucleotides outside the gene matches: 10. This CDR3 contains 15 residues. Here the CDR3 DNA reads TGTGCCAGCAGGACTCTAGCGGGAGGATCCGCTGAGCAGTTCTTC. It translates to CASRTLAGGSAEQFF.

CDR3 in DNA: TGTGCCAGCAGCCTCCAGGGGGCTAGCTCCTATAATTCACCCCTCCACTTT. Protein: CASSLQGASSYNSPLHF. The genes are TRBV11-2 and TRBJ1-6, with 8 nucleotides matching TRBD1. Trimming cost V 5 bases and J 0 bases; bases outside gene matches: 6. The CDR3 loop spans 17 amino acids. Germline V gene data show CDR1 as SGHAT and CDR2 as FQNNGV.

The chain combines TRBV6-5 with TRBJ2-3; 9 bases are a match to TRBD1. V was pared by 7 bases and J by 3 bases, with 5 bases of the junction left unmatched. This CDR3 spans 14 amino acids. Germline loops: CDR1 MNHEY, CDR2 SVGAGI. The CDR3 sequence: CASTGTGKTDTQYF. The CDR3 nucleotides read TGTGCCAGCACCGGGACAGGGAAGACAGATACGCAGTATTTT.

This chain connects TRBV30 to TRBJ2-5; the D gene is possibly TRBD1 (6 bases). Per germline, CDR1 GTSNPN and CDR2 SVGIG (reference sequence). V shed 1 base and J shed 1 base, with 7 bases lying between them. The CDR3 is 13 residues long. The CDR3 DNA reads TGTGCCTGGAGTGGGACAGTCCAAGAGACCCAGTACTTC. It encodes CAWSGTVQETQYF.

This clone occurred once. The chain combines TRBV7-9 with TRBJ1-6, with D possibly TRBD1 on 5 matching bases. The V gene lost 2 bases and the J gene lost 8 bases, with 10 bases spanning the gap. CDR3 size: 14 residues. The V gene's germline CDR1 is SEHNR and CDR2 FQNEAQ (reference sequence). The CDR3 nucleotides are TGTGCCAGCAGCTTAAGTAGGGACTATTCACCCCTCCACTTT. Amino acids: CASSLSRDYSPLHF.

This clone was observed a single time. This chain links TRBV29-1 with TRBJ2-7; a possible D gene is TRBD2 (6 bases). V shed 4 bases and J shed 0 bases, with 10 bases lying between them. The CDR3 covers 13 residues. The V gene's germline CDR1 is SQVTM and CDR2 ANQGSEA. CDR3 coding DNA: TGCAGCGTTGTGGCGGGAAGCTCCTACGAGCAGTACTTC. Protein: CSVVAGSSYEQYF.

This chain links TRBV3-1 (or the pseudogene TRBV3-2) with TRBJ2-1; 11 positions agree with TRBD1. Germline-derived CDR1 and CDR2 are LGHDT and YNNKEL (reference sequence). This CDR3 has 16 residues. The J segment lost 10 bases and the V segment lost 4 bases, leaving 12 bases of the junction unmatched. CDR3 region: CASSPGRDRGFGEQFF. CDR3 nucleotides: TGTGCCAGCAGCCCGGGCCGGGACAGGGGGTTTGGAGAGCAGTTCTTC.

The V and J genes are TRBV23-1 and TRBJ2-3, with 10 bases matching TRBD1. TRBV23-1 is filed as an ORF, its function uncertain. The CDR3 consists of 16 residues. With V trimmed by 3 bases and J by 5 bases, 8 bases remained unmatched. This chain's CDR3 is CASSQETGGMIDTQYF. In DNA, the CDR3 is TGCGCCAGCAGTCAGGAGACAGGGGGCATGATAGATACGCAGTATTTT.